Below, 27 T cell receptor beta chains from the same sample are listed, as sequenced in a study of T cells in Graves' hyperthyroidism and ophthalmopathy. The investigators amplified TCR beta CDR3 regions from RNA transcripts. When the TCR CDR3 underwent first-round RT-PCR, the HTBI primer set was used. In TCRdb, the multiplex PCR reads were re-called with MiXCR into one record per CDR3 protein. The sample carries 310,000 or so distinct CDR3 sequences, about 18% recorded once. Material: blood. The receptors were sampled from an older woman with Graves' ophthalmopathy.

This clonotype was counted ten times or more. V gene TRBV5-1 combines with J gene TRBJ2-3; 7 bases align to TRBD1. CDR3 length equals 14 residues. Trimming at V came to 4 bases and at J to 6 bases, leaving 8 bases not matched to a gene. The germline gives CDR1 SGHRS, CDR2 YFSETQ. Here the CDR3 DNA reads TGCGCCAGCAGCCTGGGACAGCCCGGGGATACGCAGTATTTT. Protein sequence: CASSLGQPGDTQYF.

This clonotype was counted at least ten times. The V and J genes are TRBV6-2 or TRBV6-3 and TRBJ2-1, with 9 nucleotides matching TRBD2. Per the germline V gene, CDR1 is MNHEY and CDR2 is SVGEGT. Trimming at V came to 2 bases and at J to 6 bases, leaving 14 bases not matched to a gene. This CDR3 comprises 18 residues. CDR3 DNA sequence: TGTGCCAGCAGTTACCCGCCTCGCGGGCGGGGGGGCGCCAATGAGCAGTTCTTC. Its protein product is CASSYPPRGRGGANEQFF.

The CDR3 spells CASSVGTGFLEQYF. In nucleotides, the CDR3 is TGTGCCAGCAGCGTCGGGACAGGCTTTCTCGAGCAGTACTTC. The chain couples TRBV9 to TRBJ2-7, with 8 bases identical to TRBD1. V shed 2 bases and J 6 bases; nucleotides not matched to a gene: 7. The CDR3 covers 14 residues. Germline CDR1 and CDR2: SGDLS and YYNGEE.

This clonotype has a handful of counts. The chain combines TRBV29-1 with TRBJ2-6, with unresolved D. Looked up from germline, CDR1 is SQVTM and CDR2 is ANQGSEA. Trimming pared 4 bases from V and 0 bases from J, leaving 4 bases between. The CDR3 runs to 13 residues. CDR3: CSVVTSGANVLTF. CDR3 nucleotides: TGCAGCGTTGTAACCTCTGGGGCCAACGTCCTGACTTTC.

This clonotype turned up a few times. The chain recombines TRBV5-1 with TRBJ2-4; D ambiguous. CDR1 and CDR2 (germline): SGHRS, YFSETQ. V gave up 0 bases and J gave up 3 bases, with 16 bases separating them. The CDR3 has 17 amino acids. The CDR3, as DNA: TGCGCCAGCAGCTTGGGGACCCCTCGGCGGAGCAAAAACATTCAGTACTTC. Amino acids: CASSLGTPRRSKNIQYF. Complete variable domain (other parts from reference TRBV5-1 and TRBJ2-4): KAGVTQTPRYLIKTRGQQVTLSCSPISGHRSVSWYQQTPGQGLQFLFEYFSETQRNKGNFPGRFSGRQFSNSRSEMNVSTLELGDSALYLCASSLGTPRRSKNIQYFGAGTRLSVL.

This clonotype was detected only a few times. This chain connects TRBV4-3 to TRBJ2-7; a weak D match, TRBD2 (5 bases). Deletions cut 1 base from V and 2 bases from J, with 15 bases between. CDR1 and CDR2 from the germline V gene are LGHNA and YSLEER. CDR3 length: 16 amino acids. The CDR3 spells CASSQAATDYAYEQYF. The CDR3 DNA sequence: TGCGCCAGCAGCCAAGCCGCGACTGACTATGCCTACGAGCAGTACTTC.

At least ten counts were recorded for this clonotype. The chain combines TRBV27 with TRBJ1-5; TRBD1 might be the D (5 bases). Trimming removed 1 base at V and 2 bases at J, with 15 bases between. The germline V gene has CDR1 MNHEY and CDR2 SMNVEV (reference sequence). This CDR3 spans 17 amino acids. CDR3 protein: CASSLYGGAAGNQPQHF. The CDR3 nucleotides are TGTGCCAGCAGTTTATACGGCGGGGCAGCGGGCAATCAGCCCCAGCATTTT.

The table lists this clonotype with many counts. The J gene is TRBJ1-1, the V gene TRBV6-1; 7 bases map to TRBD1. The CDR3 covers 14 residues. Trimming at V came to 2 bases and at J to 4 bases, leaving 4 bases not matched to a gene. The V gene's germline CDR1 is MNHNS and CDR2 SASEGT. CDR3 protein: CASSERTGATEAFF. The DNA of the CDR3 is TGTGCCAGCAGTGAACGAACAGGGGCCACTGAAGCTTTCTTT.

In this sample, this clonotype turned up many times. The V and J genes are TRBV5-6 and TRBJ1-2; a weak D match, TRBD1 (5 bases). CDR3 size: 14 residues. Trimming removed 4 bases at V and 4 bases at J, with 14 bases between. Germline V CDR1 and CDR2: SGHDT, YYEEEE. The CDR3 protein is CASSNQDRLYGYTF. The DNA for the CDR3 is TGTGCCAGCAGCAACCAAGACAGACTCTATGGCTACACCTTC.

The chain has TRBV6-2 or TRBV6-3 and TRBJ2-7; D gene ambiguous. V was clipped by 4 bases and J by 3 bases, with 7 bases between them. The CDR3 loop spans 12 amino acids. CDR1 is MNHEY, CDR2 SVGEGT, per germline. The CDR3 is CASSFWDYEQYF. CDR3 nucleotides: TGTGCCAGCAGTTTTTGGGACTACGAGCAGTACTTC.

As to this clonotype: A junction end diverges from the germline sequence, so it may reflect a read error. The rearrangement uses TRBV29-1 and TRBJ1-2; D gene uncertain. Germline V gene lookup returns CDR1 SQVTM and CDR2 ANQGSEA. This CDR3 comprises 12 residues. The DNA for the CDR3 is TGCGGCGTTGCACTTGGGCCCTATGGCTACACCTTC. The encoded protein is CGVALGPYGYTF.

This clonotype was recorded many times. The chain recombines TRBV5-8 with TRBJ1-1; maybe TRBD1 (5 bases). CDR3 length: 15 amino acids. The V and J ends lost 4 bases and 6 bases respectively, with 19 bases between them. From germline, CDR1 is SGHTS and CDR2 YDEGEE. The CDR3 loop reads CASSPWGRAAAEAFF. The CDR3 bases are TGTGCCAGCAGCCCCTGGGGGAGGGCGGCGGCTGAAGCTTTCTTT.

This clonotype was detected a few times. V and J are TRBV10-3 and TRBJ2-3, with 7 positions matching TRBD1. Germline lookup yields CDR1 ENHRY and CDR2 SYGVKD. V gave up 10 bases and J gave up 4 bases; unmatched junction bases: 17. The length of the CDR3 is 16 residues. CDR3 region: CATQPADRMVADTQYF. The CDR3 DNA is TGTGCCACCCAACCTGCGGACAGGATGGTTGCAGATACGCAGTATTTT.

This clonotype was observed many times. The chain has TRBV28 and TRBJ2-1; D possibly matches TRBD1 or TRBD2 (5 bases each). Trimming pared 5 bases from V and 4 bases from J, leaving 9 bases between. There are 13 residues in the CDR3. Germline values: CDR1 MDHEN, CDR2 SYDVKM. The DNA for the CDR3 is TGTGCCAGCAGTACCGGGGCGTACAATGAGCAGTTCTTC. The encoded protein is CASSTGAYNEQFF.

About this clonotype itself: A read error may account for a junction end that differs from germline. The rearrangement uses TRBV7-2 and TRBJ1-5, with D perhaps TRBD1 (6 bases). This CDR3 is built from 14 residues. In germline, CDR1 is SGHTA, CDR2 FQGNSA. The CDR3 DNA follows: TGTGCCAGCAGCCGGGGTGGGGGCAATCAGCCCCGGCGTTTT. This sequence encodes CASSRGGGNQPRRF.

This clonotype has just a few counts. This rearrangement joins TRBV5-1 to TRBJ2-5, with 7 bases lining up with TRBD1. There are 15 residues in the CDR3. With V trimmed by 4 bases and J by 5 bases, 11 bases remained unmatched. Germline V CDR1 and CDR2: SGHRS, YFSETQ. CDR3 region: CASSTWTGQSETQYF. CDR3 sequence (DNA): TGCGCCAGCAGCACGTGGACAGGACAGAGCGAGACCCAGTACTTC.

This clonotype was detected only a few times. The V gene is TRBV15, the J gene TRBJ2-7, with D possibly TRBD1 on 7 matching bases. CDR1 and CDR2 from the germline V gene are LNHNV and YYDKDF (reference sequence). V was shortened by 5 bases and J by 1 base, with 12 bases between the two germline ends. This CDR3 region has 14 residues. The CDR3 sequence is CATSRRDSSYEQYF. The CDR3 DNA reads as TGTGCCACCAGCCGGCGGGACAGTTCCTACGAGCAGTACTTC. Full variable domain (outside the CDR3, taken from reference TRBV15 and TRBJ2-7): DAMVIQNPRYQVTQFGKPVTLSCSQTLNHNVMYWYQQKSSQAPKLLFHYYDKDFNNEADTPDNFQSRRPNTSFCFLDIRSPGLGDTAMYLCATSRRDSSYEQYFGPGTRLTVT.

This clonotype was counted between two and nine times. The CDR3: CASSLLGGVDGYTF. The CDR3 bases are TGTGCCAGCAGTTTACTGGGGGGGGTAGATGGCTACACCTTC. This sequence joins TRBV27 and TRBJ1-2; tentative D call: TRBD1 (5 bases). Trimming left V 2 bases short and J 6 bases short, with 13 bases between. The CDR3 totals 14 residues. Germline V gives CDR1 MNHEY, CDR2 SMNVEV (reference sequence).

The chain recombines TRBV19 with TRBJ2-4, with 11 bases fitting TRBD2. CDR1 is LNHDA, CDR2 SQIVND, per germline (reference sequence). There are 15 residues in the CDR3. V shed 4 bases, J shed 1 base, and the junction held 0 bases outside the gene matches. The CDR3 nucleotides are TGTGCCAGTAGTACTAGCGGGGGGGCCAAAAACATTCAGTACTTC. Residues: CASSTSGGAKNIQYF.

This clonotype was seen at least ten times. The V call is TRBV18, the J call TRBJ2-7, with 9 bases identical to TRBD2. V lost 4 bases, J lost 2 bases, and 9 bases stayed unmatched. The CDR3 covers 16 residues. Germline V gives CDR1 KGHSH, CDR2 LQKENI. The CDR3 loop is CASSRGQGTSPYEQYF. In nucleotides, the CDR3 is TGTGCCAGCTCACGGGGCCAGGGGACTAGCCCCTACGAGCAGTACTTC.

In the case of this clonotype: Lacking the conserved final phenylalanine or tryptophan, this CDR3 likely reflects a read error. The chain has TRBV7-8 and TRBJ2-3; D gene unclear. The V and J ends lost 5 bases and 4 bases respectively, with 10 bases between them. Per germline, CDR1 SGHVS and CDR2 FQNEAQ. The length of the CDR3 is 13 residues. The CDR3 loop reads CASSPRRADTQYS. CDR3 sequence (DNA): TGTGCCAGCAGCCCCCGGAGAGCAGATACGCAGTATTCT.

The rearrangement links TRBV7-3 to TRBJ1-1, with D possibly matching TRBD1 (6 bases). Trimming removed 4 bases at V and 6 bases at J, with 18 bases between. This CDR3 has 15 amino acids. In germline, CDR1 is SGHTA, CDR2 FQGTGA. The CDR3 sequence: CASSSQGGRIAEAFF. Written as DNA, the CDR3 is TGTGCCAGCAGCTCCCAAGGGGGTCGGATTGCTGAAGCTTTCTTT.

This clonotype was seen at least ten times. CDR3 protein: CASSIIPGSGTEAFF. Here the CDR3 DNA reads TGTGCCAGTAGCATAATACCGGGGAGCGGCACTGAAGCTTTCTTT. The chain uses TRBV19 and TRBJ1-1; D uncertain. Trimming removed 6 bases from V and 4 bases from J, with 18 bases in between. Germline V lookup: CDR1 LNHDA, CDR2 SQIVND (reference sequence). The CDR3 has 15 amino acids.

This clonotype was seen only a few times. The V gene is TRBV4-2, the J gene TRBJ2-5; 9 bases are a match to TRBD2. The CDR3 sequence is 18 residues long. Trimming removed 1 base from V and 0 bases from J; junction bases left unmatched: 9. Per the germline V gene, CDR1 is LGHNA and CDR2 is YNFKEQ. The chain's CDR3 is CASSQAASGENYQETQYF. The CDR3 DNA reads as TGTGCCAGCAGCCAAGCGGCTAGCGGGGAGAACTACCAAGAGACCCAGTACTTC.

This clonotype was detected a few times. The rearrangement links TRBV5-6 to TRBJ1-5; weak D call: TRBD1 (6 bases). The germline gives CDR1 SGHDT, CDR2 YYEEEE. Trimming cost V 4 bases and J 1 base, with 21 bases left between them. The CDR3 runs to 18 residues. The CDR3: CASSLGFRGRGSNQPQHF. DNA of the CDR3: TGTGCCAGCAGCCTTGGTTTCCGGGGGCGAGGCAGCAATCAGCCCCAGCATTTT. Using reference TRBV5-6 and TRBJ1-5 for the parts outside the CDR3, the full variable domain is DAGVTQSPTHLIKTRGQQVTLRCSPKSGHDTVSWYQQALGQGPQFIFQYYEEEERQRGNFPDRFSGHQFPNYSSELNVNALLLGDSALYLCASSLGFRGRGSNQPQHFGDGTRLSIL.

This clonotype was counted between two and nine times. The V gene is TRBV4-3, the J gene TRBJ2-5, with a weak D call TRBD1 (5 bases). Germline-derived CDR1 and CDR2 are LGHNA and YSLEER. The germline V and J ends were trimmed by 2 bases and 4 bases, with 11 bases remaining between them. This CDR3 has 14 amino acids. In DNA form, the CDR3 reads TGCGCCAGCAGCCAACAGGGTAGGGGAGAGACCCAGTACTTC. Residues: CASSQQGRGETQYF.

This clonotype was counted ten times or more. The V gene is TRBV7-9, the J gene TRBJ2-1; 8 nucleotides match TRBD1. Germline values: CDR1 SEHNR, CDR2 FQNEAQ (reference sequence). V shed 3 bases, J shed 8 bases, and the junction held 6 bases outside the gene matches. The CDR3 is 14 amino acids. The CDR3 loop reads CASSFGQGPHEQFF. The CDR3 region has the DNA TGTGCCAGCAGCTTCGGACAGGGTCCCCATGAGCAGTTCTTC.